The 25 T cell receptor beta chains listed next were all sequenced from one sample in a study of shared clonotypes between healthy human individuals. CD45RO-negative CD8 cells positively selected for CCR7 made up the naive population, which excluded terminally differentiated effector memory CD45RA+ cells. Data came from immunoSEQ multiplex PCR; TCRdb stores just in-frame clones and leaves some out. The table lists under 850,000 clones, 80% to 95% of them singletons. The sample comprised naive CD8+ T cells sorted from blood. Source of these receptors: a man aged 30 to 45 in good health.

In its sample, this clone was seen once. The chain has TRBV10-2 and TRBJ2-3, with D perhaps matching TRBD1 (5 bases). The germline V gene has CDR1 WSHSY and CDR2 SAAADI. The CDR3 is 15 residues long. Trimming pared 8 bases from V and 1 base from J, leaving 16 bases between. DNA of the CDR3: TGCGCCAGCCAACCGACAGTTCTAGGCACAGATACGCAGTATTTT. Its protein is CASQPTVLGTDTQYF.

The chain links TRBV11-3 to TRBJ2-5; 9 bases match TRBD2. The length of the CDR3 is 14 residues. Germline V lookup: CDR1 SGHNT, CDR2 YENEEA. V dropped 8 bases and J dropped 5; count of bases not matched to a gene: 9. CDR3 sequence: CASRISGSGETQYF. The CDR3 nucleotides read TGTGCCAGCCGCATTAGCGGGAGTGGGGAGACCCAGTACTTC.

This sequence joins TRBV25-1 and TRBJ2-7, with D unresolved. Germline lookup yields CDR1 MGHDK and CDR2 SYGVNS. CDR3 size: 15 residues. Trimming removed 3 bases from V and 0 bases from J, with 12 bases in between. CDR3 residues: CASSEPGVYSYEQYF. The DNA for the CDR3 is TGTGCCAGCAGTGAGCCGGGCGTATACTCCTACGAGCAGTACTTC.

The V and J genes are TRBV28 and TRBJ2-7, with D uncertain. Per the germline V gene, CDR1 is MDHEN and CDR2 is SYDVKM. The CDR3 is 16 residues long. V was pared by 3 bases and J by 4 bases, with 19 bases between. The CDR3 loop reads CASSFAPGAGEYEQYF. CDR3 DNA sequence: TGTGCCAGCAGTTTCGCACCTGGCGCAGGCGAGTACGAGCAGTACTTC.

In its sample, this clone was seen a few times. The chain uses TRBV27 and TRBJ1-5; D gene uncertain. The CDR3 is 14 residues long. Trimming took off 3 bases at V and 0 bases at J, with 6 bases between the two ends. The V gene's germline CDR1 is MNHEY and CDR2 SMNVEV (reference sequence). CDR3 sequence: CASSFISSNQPQHF. DNA of the CDR3: TGTGCCAGCAGTTTCATCTCTAGCAATCAGCCCCAGCATTTT.

V and J are TRBV10-3 and TRBJ2-1; 11 nucleotides line up with TRBD2. The CDR3 has 13 residues. J gave up 6 bases and V 9 bases, and 4 bases lay outside the gene matches. Per the germline V gene, CDR1 is ENHRY and CDR2 is SYGVKD. CDR3 in DNA: TGTGCCATGGATAGCGGGAGGGGCAATGAGCAGTTCTTC. Its translation: CAMDSGRGNEQFF.

This chain links TRBV7-9 with TRBJ2-1; TRBD2 matches 10 bases. The J segment lost 8 bases and the V segment lost 5 bases, leaving 3 bases of the junction unmatched. The CDR3 runs 13 residues. Germline CDR1 and CDR2: SEHNR and FQNEAQ (reference sequence). The CDR3 sequence: CASSPSGRDEQFF. The DNA of the CDR3 is TGTGCCAGCAGCCCCAGCGGGAGGGATGAGCAGTTCTTC.

The rearrangement links TRBV28 to TRBJ2-3, with 8 bases matching TRBD2. The CDR3 runs to 17 residues. Germline V lookup: CDR1 MDHEN, CDR2 SYDVKM. V was clipped by 6 bases and J by 2 bases; unmatched bases: 13. The CDR3 reads CASSYSLAGGITDTQYF. CDR3 coding DNA: TGTGCCAGCAGCTACTCTCTAGCGGGCGGAATCACAGATACGCAGTATTTT.

The rearrangement joins TRBV19 to TRBJ2-1, with unresolved D. Germline CDR1 LNHDA, CDR2 SQIVND (reference sequence). The CDR3 sequence is 13 residues long. Trimming shortened V by 7 bases and J by 4 bases, and 11 bases separated the two germline ends. This chain's CDR3 is CASNFGAYNEQFF. CDR3 coding DNA: TGTGCCAGTAATTTCGGAGCGTACAATGAGCAGTTCTTC.

This clone was recorded only once. The chain couples TRBV6-1 to TRBJ1-1, with TRBD1 matching over 7 bases. Unmatched junction bases numbered 5, after V lost 6 bases and J lost 1 base. In germline, CDR1 is MNHNS, CDR2 SASEGT. The CDR3 spans 14 residues. CDR3 sequence (DNA): TGTGCCAGCAGACAGGGGCCCACGAACACTGAAGCTTTCTTT. Encoded protein: CASRQGPTNTEAFF.

The rearrangement joins TRBV6-6 to TRBJ2-7; 8 bases match TRBD2. The germline V gene encodes CDR1 MNHNY and CDR2 SVGAGI (reference sequence). After removal of 7 bases from V and 3 bases from J, the junction contained 5 bases not matched to a gene. The CDR3 has 13 amino acids. CDR3 in amino acids: CASKKREYYEQYF. DNA of the CDR3: TGTGCCAGCAAAAAGCGGGAGTACTACGAGCAGTACTTC.

The chain is built from TRBV28 and TRBJ2-7, with D possibly being TRBD1 or TRBD2 (7 bases each). V lost 6 bases, J lost 3 bases, and 18 bases lay in between. The CDR3 extends over 15 amino acids. Looked up from germline, CDR1 is MDHEN and CDR2 is SYDVKM. This CDR3 is CASRSDRDYIYEQYF. The DNA for the CDR3 is TGTGCCAGCAGATCCGACAGGGACTACATCTACGAGCAGTACTTC.

This chain uses TRBV15 with TRBJ2-3; TRBD1 or TRBD2 may be the D gene (5 bases each). Between the trimmed V and J ends, which lost 0 bases and 1 base, there was a span of 11 bases. Looked up from germline, CDR1 is LNHNV and CDR2 is YYDKDF (reference sequence). The CDR3 runs to 16 residues. The CDR3 DNA reads as TGTGCCACCAGCAGAGATCCCGGGACGGGCACAGATACGCAGTATTTT. Protein sequence: CATSRDPGTGTDTQYF.

The chain employs TRBV18 and TRBJ2-2; D is unresolved. Germline V gives CDR1 KGHSH, CDR2 LQKENI. Trimming took 2 bases from V and 10 from J, leaving 5 bases between them. The CDR3 loop spans 11 amino acids. For the CDR3, the DNA is TGTGCCAGCTCACCAGCCACGGAGCTGTTTTTT. It codes for CASSPATELFF.

The chain recombines TRBV23-1 with TRBJ2-3; D possibly uses TRBD1 or TRBD2 (5 bases each). TRBV23-1 is filed as an ORF, its function uncertain. V shed 0 bases and J shed 2 bases, with 15 bases lying between them. The CDR3 sequence is 17 residues long. The DNA of the CDR3 is TGCGCCAGCAGTCAATCACGGGGTGGGGCCCCCACAGATACGCAGTATTTT. It encodes CASSQSRGGAPTDTQYF.

Points on this clone: Relative to the germline gene, one junction end is altered; a read error may explain this. The rearrangement joins TRBV7-7 to TRBJ2-7, with D possibly being TRBD2 (5 bases). The germline CDR1 and CDR2 sequences are SSHAT and FNYEAQ (reference sequence). CDR3 size: 13 residues. CDR3 nucleotides: TGTGCTAGCAGCGCGGGCGTCGGATACGAGCAGTACTTC. Amino acid sequence: CASSAGVGYEQYF. The full variable domain, its missing parts supplied by reference TRBV7-7 and TRBJ2-7, is GAGVSQSPRYKVTKRGQDVTLRCDPISSHATLYWYQQALGQGPEFLTYFNYEAQPDKSGLPSDRFSAERPEGSISTLTIQRTEQRDSAMYRCASSAGVGYEQYFGPGTRLTVT.

The CDR3 DNA is TGTGCCAGCAGTCAAGACAGCTTAACTAACTATGGCTACACCTTC. Protein sequence: CASSQDSLTNYGYTF. V usage is TRBV27 and J usage is TRBJ1-2; TRBD1 might be the D (5 bases). Looked up from germline, CDR1 is MNHEY and CDR2 is SMNVEV (reference sequence). Trimming left V 5 bases short and J 0 bases short, with 13 bases between. The CDR3 is made up of 15 amino acids.

The J gene is TRBJ2-1, the V gene TRBV27, with a tentative D call TRBD1 (6 bases). This CDR3 has 12 amino acids. CDR1 and CDR2 (germline): MNHEY, SMNVEV (reference sequence). The V and J ends lost 5 bases and 9 bases respectively, with 11 bases between them. The CDR3 DNA reads TGTGCCAGCAGTACAGGGTTGAGTGAGCAGTTCTTC. This encodes CASSTGLSEQFF.

The J gene is TRBJ2-1, the V gene TRBV5-1; 11 bases line up with TRBD2. Trimming at V came to 0 bases and at J to 8 bases, leaving 4 bases not matched to a gene. CDR1 is SGHRS, CDR2 YFSETQ, per germline. There are 15 residues in the CDR3. The CDR3, as DNA: TGCGCCAGCAGCTTGGAACTAGCGGGAGTATATGAGCAGTTCTTC. This encodes CASSLELAGVYEQFF.

The chain uses TRBV4-1 and TRBJ2-1; D is ambiguous. The CDR3 totals 15 residues. Germline CDR1 MGHRA, CDR2 YSYEKL. V gave up 4 bases and J gave up 0 bases, with 10 bases separating them. The chain's CDR3 is CASSLHGSSYNEQFF. In DNA form, the CDR3 reads TGCGCCAGCAGCCTACACGGAAGCTCCTACAATGAGCAGTTCTTC.

The rearrangement links TRBV6-5 to TRBJ2-1; 7 bases are shared with TRBD1. The germline V gene has CDR1 MNHEY and CDR2 SVGAGI. The junction had 4 bases not matched to a gene; V was cut back by 5 bases and J by 0 bases. This CDR3 comprises 15 residues. CDR3 loop: CASSTGQSSYNEQFF. The CDR3 coding sequence is TGTGCCAGCAGTACGGGACAGAGCTCCTACAATGAGCAGTTCTTC.

This chain joins TRBV7-9 and TRBJ2-2; tentatively, D is TRBD1 or TRBD2 (6 bases each). Trimming took 4 bases from V and 5 from J, leaving 14 bases between them. The CDR3 is made up of 15 amino acids. Germline V gene sequence: CDR1 SEHNR, CDR2 FQNEAQ (reference sequence). CDR3: CASSSPEGVTGELFF. DNA of the CDR3: TGTGCCAGCAGCTCCCCGGAGGGGGTTACCGGGGAGCTGTTTTTT.

About this clone itself: Other DNA variants within this sample encode the same CDR3. The V call is TRBV5-1, the J call TRBJ2-7, with D maybe TRBD1 (8 bases). Per germline, CDR1 SGHRS and CDR2 YFSETQ. The CDR3 is made up of 14 amino acids. Trimming removed 4 bases from V and 4 bases from J, with 15 bases in between. In DNA form, the CDR3 reads TGCGCCAGCAGCGATGGACAGGGAGGGTACGAGCAGTACTTC. Translating gives CASSDGQGGYEQYF.

The chain links TRBV6-1 to TRBJ2-5, with a weak D call TRBD2 (6 bases). CDR1 MNHNS and CDR2 SASEGT come from the germline V gene. V was pared by 0 bases and J by 4 bases, with 12 bases between. This CDR3 is built from 15 residues. CDR3 residues: CASSEAAVGGETQYF. The CDR3 bases are TGTGCCAGCAGTGAAGCGGCGGTGGGGGGAGAGACCCAGTACTTC.

The chain carries TRBV5-8 and TRBJ2-4; D remains unclear. The V end was cut by 2 bases, the J end by 11 bases, with 11 bases between. Germline V gene sequence: CDR1 SGHTS, CDR2 YDEGEE. CDR3 size: 12 residues. Written as DNA, the CDR3 is TGTGCCAGCAGCTTAAAGGACCCGCTTCAGTACTTC. Amino acid sequence: CASSLKDPLQYF.